This TCR beta chain was documented in a study of T cell responses to AZD1222 COVID-19 vaccine. Study-level results: Spike was spanned by vaccine-associated CD4 TCRs, which were dominant at 160-218 and 743-854.

This clone was detected only once. Its antigen remains unidentified. Sequencing was performed with immunoSEQ multiplex PCR; in TCRdb, only in-frame clones are kept and a portion is missing. The data hold 120,000 to 150,000 clones, with over 75% observed a single time. From germline, CDR1 is SEHNR and CDR2 FQNEAQ (reference sequence). V shed 1 base and J shed 1 base, with 7 bases lying between them. This CDR3 region has 15 residues. The rearrangement uses TRBV7-9 and TRBJ2-2; D gene uncertain. The sequencing used peripheral blood, collected 28 days after the second dose of the MenACWY control vaccine. The source of this sequence is an adult who received the MenACWY meningococcal vaccine as a control. The CDR3 protein is CASSLVRMNTGELFF. The DNA for the CDR3 is TGTGCCAGCAGCTTAGTGCGGATGAACACCGGGGAGCTGTTTTTT.